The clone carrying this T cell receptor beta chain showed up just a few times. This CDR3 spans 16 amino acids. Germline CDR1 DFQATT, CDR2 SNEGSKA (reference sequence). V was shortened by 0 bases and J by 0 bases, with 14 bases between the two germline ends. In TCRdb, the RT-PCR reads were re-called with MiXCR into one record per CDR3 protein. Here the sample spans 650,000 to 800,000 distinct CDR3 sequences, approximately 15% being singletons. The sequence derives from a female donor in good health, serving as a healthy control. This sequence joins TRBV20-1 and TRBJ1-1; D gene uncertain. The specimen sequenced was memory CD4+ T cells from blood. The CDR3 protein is CSARDARSTLNTEAFF. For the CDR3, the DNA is TGCAGTGCTAGAGATGCAAGGAGCACCTTGAACACTGAAGCTTTCTTT.